Included here is one TCR beta chain sequence, with context. CDR3 length equals 15 residues. V was shortened by 4 bases and J by 4 bases, with 16 bases between the two germline ends. The germline V gene has CDR1 SGHDN and CDR2 FVKESK. This sample was included in a study of shared clonotypes between healthy human individuals. Genomic DNA from unsorted samples was obtained from around 100 million PBMCs (per sample). The repertoire was sequenced with immunoSEQ multiplex PCR; TCRdb's copy has only in-frame clones and lacks some. In the table there are around 480,000 clones, 75% to 80% of which are singletons.

The chain couples TRBV14 to TRBJ2-5; the D gene is possibly TRBD1 (6 bases). The clonotype was recovered from a woman aged 40 to 49 in good health. Some clones in this sample may be carry-over from other donors' samples. Material for sequencing was PBMCs. The CDR3 nucleotides are TGTGCCAGCAGCCCAACCGACAGGCCTCGAGAGACCCAGTACTTC. Amino acid sequence: CASSPTDRPRETQYF.